One T cell receptor (beta chain) is described in this entry. The antigen is unknown. One entry per CDR3 protein results from TCRdb running MiXCR on the 5' RACE reads. The data show a few hundred thousand distinct CDR3 sequences, 15% to 20% seen once. The data were obtained in a study of CD8 T cells in ankylosing spondylitis. Findings of the study overall: There were earlier reports of some motif variants in reactive arthritis synovial fluid and blood. Matched ankylosing spondylitis synovial fluid reportedly contained a significantly enriched population of disease-linked clones. Made up of about eight highly homologous variants, a TCR beta motif appeared characteristic of ankylosing spondylitis blood.

The TCR was taken from a male donor with ankylosing spondylitis or in good health (not recorded which). The sample taken for sequencing was blood, either unsorted or a sorted T cell fraction (not recorded which).

CDR3 sequence: CASSIDGRDHYGYTF. For the CDR3, the DNA is TGTGCCAGTAGTATAGACGGCAGGGATCACTATGGCTACACCTTC. The chain carries TRBV19 and TRBJ1-2; TRBD1 is a possible D gene (5 bases). This CDR3 has 15 amino acids. Trimming left V 0 bases short and J 3 bases short, with 11 bases between. Germline V CDR1 and CDR2: LNHDA, SQIVND (reference sequence).